The clone carrying this T cell receptor (beta chain) was recorded many times. What it binds is not known. The data derive from a study of T cells in Graves' hyperthyroidism and ophthalmopathy. Overall study findings and caveats: Separating ophthalmopathy from stable hyperthyroidism was achieved by a 13 V-J model.

V dropped 6 bases and J dropped 4 bases, with 10 bases sitting between them. Per germline, CDR1 MNHEY and CDR2 SMNVEV (reference sequence). The CDR3 runs to 13 residues. The investigators amplified TCR beta CDR3 regions from RNA transcripts. The primer set for the first-round RT-PCR of the TCR CDR3 was HTBI. TCRdb redid the calling of the multiplex PCR reads with MiXCR, one entry per CDR3 protein. The repertoire includes 550,000 to 650,000 distinct CDR3 sequences, about 14% of them detected once, and more than 5% sits in the top ten. Sequencing was carried out using blood. The TCR was taken from a woman in her 30s with Graves' hyperthyroidism that later progressed to Graves' ophthalmopathy. This chain connects TRBV27 to TRBJ2-1, with D perhaps TRBD1 (6 bases). CDR3 nucleotide sequence: TGTGCCAGCAGAAGAACAGGGTACAATGAGCAGTTCTTC. Its protein product is CASRRTGYNEQFF.